One T cell receptor beta chain is described in this entry. This clone was counted between two and nine times. This receptor's antigen is unknown. The input lacks base qualities; no much larger clone sits a single base away. Other DNA variants within this sample encode the same CDR3. The sample comes from a study of shared clonotypes between healthy human individuals (dated by TCRdb to about 2020). With respect to the entire study: The cohort comprised a couple of women and a few men aged 18 to 49 years. For each donor, CD4 naive and CD4 memory were each given three plates, CD8 naive was given two plates, and CD8 memory was given one plate. To estimate repertoire size and how much clonotype sharing occurs between individuals, the study deeply sequenced the blood TCR repertoires of five healthy adults. To increase sequencing depth and limit assay-specific biases, TCR repertoire library preparation and sequencing were carried out by different laboratories using diverse techniques. Between about 0.9 and 8.9 billion PBMCs per donor were obtained by leukapheresis. Study-wide findings and limitations: Only blood was sampled, and tissue TCR repertoires likely differ from those in blood. When several donors were compared, the shared fraction of clonotypes was about 5% for naive CD4, about 4% for naive CD8, 2.3% for memory CD4, and 0.4% for memory CD8. Incomplete sequencing was indicated by rarefaction of sorted-subset datasets, despite the large sequencing depth. Based on pairwise subsampling, the degree of clonotype sharing among donors was expected to be affected by sequencing depth. Compared with non-shared clonotypes, the clonotypes found in all four sorted-subset donors had higher generation probabilities. Larger estimated clonotype richness was generally found for naive subsets than for memory subsets. The genetic and exposure-history diversity represented was limited by the small number of donors.

In the germline V gene, CDR1 corresponds to SNHLY and CDR2 to FYNNEI. Its CDR3 holds 14 amino acids, cysteine through phenylalanine. Only CDR3 DNA remains: 42 bases, in frame from the first base. The germline V end is reduced by 1 base and the J end by 5 bases; junction bases left unmatched: 1. For the CD8 naive samples, CD45RO-negative cells were positively selected for CCR7, yielding a CD45RA+CCR7+ population from which TemRA cells were excluded. Donors were healthy HIV-negative adults with no recently reported acute infections or vaccinations. Every donor was a Caucasian adult residing in Nashville, Tennessee, USA. Blood was obtained by leukapheresis, after which PBMCs were separated by Ficoll-Histopaque density gradient centrifugation and cryopreserved in liquid nitrogen vapor phase. Purity and quantity of every magnetically sorted T cell population were checked by analytical flow cytometry. Genomic DNA was isolated from every sorted fraction and measured by UV absorbance on a Nanodrop 2000c.

Using the deep immunoSEQ assay, TCR CDR3 regions were amplified from genomic DNA by multiplex PCR. Extracted genomic DNA from each cell subset was distributed evenly across all wells of several immunoSEQ 96-well plates, and each plate was treated as a replicate. For sorted subsets, 200 ng of genomic DNA, equivalent to 25,000 to 35,000 T cell genomes, went into each replicate PCR. The purified libraries were quantified using a Qubit 3.0 fluorometer, sized with a Bioanalyzer 2100, and then quantified again using the KAPA Library Quantification kit. Each immunoSEQ 96-well plate was sequenced on its own single-read 150-cycle Illumina NextSeq 550 flow cell. Under the source paper's analysis protocol: Because the immunoSEQ output included only junctional sequences and no quality scores, the filtering could not be the same as the filtering used for full-length reads. Sequences were annotated with PyIR, a Python wrapper for IgBLAST v1.9, using IMGT germline references to assign V/J genes and CDR3. Any read was removed if the V/J assignment was weak (E-value above 1e-6), the CDR3 was missing, or the read contained stop codons, out-of-frame junctions, or ambiguous translated residues. V3J clonotypes were defined by identical inferred V gene, J gene, and CDR3 amino acid sequence. To compute the percentage overlap between repertoires, the number of shared unique clonotypes was divided by the size of the smaller repertoire. Repertoire richness was assessed with RTK rarefaction, the Chao1 estimator, and Recon v2.1 estimates of unobserved clonotypes. OLGA was used to compute generation probabilities for all TCRbeta clonotypes that the gDNA method yielded from a few donors. This is the immuneACCESS table as TCRdb keeps it, with only in-frame sequences that have V and J called. A part of the clones is gone; compared with another copy, unresolved V genes explain less than half, and the rest is unexplained. V and J calls and clone size are copied from that table; D and trimming were computed from the DNA. The sample includes around 2,100,000 clones, with just under 95% observed a single time. The top ten clones comprise approximately 1.2% of the sample.

The sample was naive CD8+ T cells sorted from blood. Taken with the paper, the label for cell subset or site translates to: CD45RA+CCR7+. The sequence is built from TRBV2 and TRBJ1-5; a stretch of 8 junction bases matches TRBD1. The clonotype was recovered from a man aged 18-30 years in good health. The CDR3 region: CASSEGQGYQPQHF. The nucleotide sequence reads as follows: TGTGCCAGCAGTGAAGGACAGGGGTATCAGCCCCAGCATTTT.